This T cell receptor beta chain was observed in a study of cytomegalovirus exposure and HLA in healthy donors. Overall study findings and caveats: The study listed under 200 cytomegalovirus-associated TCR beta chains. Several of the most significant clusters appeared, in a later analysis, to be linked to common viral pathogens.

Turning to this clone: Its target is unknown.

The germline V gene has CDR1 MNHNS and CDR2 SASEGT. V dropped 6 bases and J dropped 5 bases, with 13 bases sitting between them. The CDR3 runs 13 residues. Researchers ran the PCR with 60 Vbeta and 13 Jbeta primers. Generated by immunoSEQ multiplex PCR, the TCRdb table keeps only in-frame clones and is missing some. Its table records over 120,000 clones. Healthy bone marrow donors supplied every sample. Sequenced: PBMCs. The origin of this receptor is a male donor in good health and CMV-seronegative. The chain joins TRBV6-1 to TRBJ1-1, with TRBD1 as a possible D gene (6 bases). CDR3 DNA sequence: TGTGCCAGCAGAGACAGGCTGGGAACTGAAGCTTTCTTT. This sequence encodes CASRDRLGTEAFF.